This TCR beta chain stems from a study of early T cells in non-severe SARS-CoV-2 infection (dated by TCRdb to about 2021). With respect to the entire study: Bulk RNA from unsorted whole blood was used for TCR sequencing, so alpha and beta chains could not be paired.

This clonotype was recorded many times. Its recognized antigen is unknown. The record has no base qualities; no much larger clone is one base away. A case-control design nested within a healthcare worker cohort in London, UK, was used, with weekly nasopharyngeal swab PCR tests and blood sampling performed. Healthcare workers were recruited between 23 and 31 March 2020, during the week of the UK lockdown, and were followed weekly for up to roughly 16 weeks. The germline V gene supplies CDR1 ENHRY and CDR2 SYGVKD. Measured from the cysteine to the phenylalanine, the CDR3 is 16 residues long. CDR3 DNA is the only sequence kept; it has 48 bases, read in frame from the first base. Compared with germline, V lacks 4 bases and J lacks 5 bases; bases without a gene match: 8. Results and caveats for the whole study, not just this receptor: VDJdb matching was skewed toward anti-spike CD8 responses and likely underestimated virus-specific expansions, missing private and CD4 specificities.

Libraries were prepared through 5' RACE. The instrument given in TCRdb is NextSeq 500. The TCR library protocol attached unique molecular identifiers to individual cDNA molecules to correct for sequencing error and PCR bias. Both TCR alpha and beta chains were sequenced, and tight co-correlation was observed between alpha and beta sequence abundances in each sample. The authors' analysis ran thus. V gene, J gene and CDR3 annotation of TCR sequences was performed with Decombinator V4. Expanded TCRs were defined as changing significantly between any two time points under a Poisson model with p below 0.0001. TCR abundances were normalised to the total number of TCRs sequenced per sample and expressed as counts per million. MAIT TCRs were defined by TRAV1-2 paired with TRAJ12, TRAJ20 or TRAJ33, and iNKT TCRs by TRAV10 paired with TRAJ18. A search of VDJdb, accessed on 1 November 2021, was run for TCRs annotated to CMV, EBV and SARS-CoV-2, with TCRs annotated for multiple antigens excluded. The public sequencing data were trimmed at Q25 with fastp and processed into clonotypes with MiXCR by TCRdb, which kept only in-frame beta chains. Entries are consolidated by CDR3 protein sequence, retaining the most common genes and DNA. TCRdb, not the original authors, processed these V and J calls. This sample comprises 35,000 to 45,000 distinct CDR3 sequences, 9% to 10% of them detected only once. The ten largest clones represent more than 10% of the sample.

The rearrangement joined TRBV10-3 to TRBJ1-4, with TRBD1 matching 9 junction bases. The receptor comes from an adult who was a healthcare worker with PCR-confirmed SARS-CoV-2 infection or an uninfected control (not recorded which). What was sequenced was whole blood. The CDR3 region: CAISGAPGTGNEKLFF. In nucleotides, the sequence is TGTGCCATCAGTGGCGCCCCCGGGACAGGGAATGAAAAACTGTTTTTT.